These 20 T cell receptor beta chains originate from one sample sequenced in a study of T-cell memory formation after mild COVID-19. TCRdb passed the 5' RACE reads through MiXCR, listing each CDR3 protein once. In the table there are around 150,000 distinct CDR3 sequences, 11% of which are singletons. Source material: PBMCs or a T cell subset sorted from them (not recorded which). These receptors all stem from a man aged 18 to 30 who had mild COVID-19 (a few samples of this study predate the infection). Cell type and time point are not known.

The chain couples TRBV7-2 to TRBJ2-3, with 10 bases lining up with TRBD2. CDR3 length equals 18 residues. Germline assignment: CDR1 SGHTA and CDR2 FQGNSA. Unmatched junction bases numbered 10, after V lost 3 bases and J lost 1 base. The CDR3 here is CASSFGSGGRPGTDTQYF. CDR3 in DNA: TGTGCCAGCAGCTTCGGTAGCGGGGGGAGGCCGGGCACAGATACGCAGTATTTT.

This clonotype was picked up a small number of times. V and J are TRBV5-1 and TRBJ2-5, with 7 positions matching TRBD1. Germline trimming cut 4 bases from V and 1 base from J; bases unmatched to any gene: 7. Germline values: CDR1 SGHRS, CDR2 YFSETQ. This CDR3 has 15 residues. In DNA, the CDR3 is TGCGCCAGCAGCCGAGGGACAGCGACCCAAGAGACCCAGTACTTC. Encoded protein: CASSRGTATQETQYF.

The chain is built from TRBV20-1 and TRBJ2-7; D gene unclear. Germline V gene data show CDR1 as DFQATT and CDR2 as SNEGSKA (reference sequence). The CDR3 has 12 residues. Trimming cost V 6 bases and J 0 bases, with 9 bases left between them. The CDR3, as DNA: TGCAGTGCCAGCAGCCGCTCCTACGAGCAGTACTTC. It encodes CSASSRSYEQYF.

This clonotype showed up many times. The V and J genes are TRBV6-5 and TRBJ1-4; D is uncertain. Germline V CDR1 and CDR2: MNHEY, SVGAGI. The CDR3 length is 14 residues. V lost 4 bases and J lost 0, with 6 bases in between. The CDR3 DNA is TGTGCCAGCAGTTTACAAGCAACTAATGAAAAACTGTTTTTT. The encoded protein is CASSLQATNEKLFF.

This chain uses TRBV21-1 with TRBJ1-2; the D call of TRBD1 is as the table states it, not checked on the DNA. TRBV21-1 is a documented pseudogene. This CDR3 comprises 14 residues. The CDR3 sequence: CASSTRTGKDGYTF. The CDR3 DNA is TGTGCCAGCAGCACCCGGACAGGGAAGGATGGCTACACCTTC.

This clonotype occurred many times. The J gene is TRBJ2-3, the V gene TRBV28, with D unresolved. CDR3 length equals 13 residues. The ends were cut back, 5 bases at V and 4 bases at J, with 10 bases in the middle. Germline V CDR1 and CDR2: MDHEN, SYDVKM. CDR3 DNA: TGTGCCAGCAGTCCTGGCATGTCAGATACGCAGTATTTT. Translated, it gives CASSPGMSDTQYF. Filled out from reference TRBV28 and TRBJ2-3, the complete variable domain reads DVKVTQSSRYLVKRTGEKVFLECVQDMDHENMFWYRQDPGLGLRLIYFSYDVKMKEKGDIPEGYSVSREKKERFSLILESASTNQTSMYLCASSPGMSDTQYFGPGTRLTVL.

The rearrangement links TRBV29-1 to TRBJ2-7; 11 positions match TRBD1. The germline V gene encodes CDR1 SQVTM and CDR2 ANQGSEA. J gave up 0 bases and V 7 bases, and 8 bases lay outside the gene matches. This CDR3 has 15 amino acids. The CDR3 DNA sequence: TGCAGCGCCTTCCCCGGACAGGGGGCCTCCTACGAGCAGTACTTC. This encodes CSAFPGQGASYEQYF.

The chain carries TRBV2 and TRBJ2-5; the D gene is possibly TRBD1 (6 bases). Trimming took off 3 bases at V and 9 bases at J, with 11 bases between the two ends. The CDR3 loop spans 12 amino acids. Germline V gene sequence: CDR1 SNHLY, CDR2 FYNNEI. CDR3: CASSEGAGAQYF. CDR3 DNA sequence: TGTGCCAGCAGTGAGGGAGCAGGGGCCCAGTACTTC.

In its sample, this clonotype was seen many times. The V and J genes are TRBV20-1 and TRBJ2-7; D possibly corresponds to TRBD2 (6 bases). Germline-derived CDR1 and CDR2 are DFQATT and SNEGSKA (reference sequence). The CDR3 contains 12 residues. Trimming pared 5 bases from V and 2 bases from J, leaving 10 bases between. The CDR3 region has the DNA TGCAGTGCTGGCAGGGAGGCCTACGAGCAGTACTTC. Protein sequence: CSAGREAYEQYF.

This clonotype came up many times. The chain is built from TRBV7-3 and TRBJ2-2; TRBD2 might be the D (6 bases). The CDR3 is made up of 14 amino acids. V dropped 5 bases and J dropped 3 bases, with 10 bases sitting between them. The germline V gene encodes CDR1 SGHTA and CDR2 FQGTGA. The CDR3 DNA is TGTGCCAGCAGCCCCGGGAGCTACACCGGGGAGCTGTTTTTT. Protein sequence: CASSPGSYTGELFF.

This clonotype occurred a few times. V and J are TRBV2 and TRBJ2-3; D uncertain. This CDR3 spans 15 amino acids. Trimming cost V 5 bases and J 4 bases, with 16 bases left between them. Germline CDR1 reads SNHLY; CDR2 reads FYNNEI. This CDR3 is CASSPSPLLSDTQYF. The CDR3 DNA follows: TGTGCCAGCAGTCCGAGTCCCCTTCTCTCAGATACGCAGTATTTT.

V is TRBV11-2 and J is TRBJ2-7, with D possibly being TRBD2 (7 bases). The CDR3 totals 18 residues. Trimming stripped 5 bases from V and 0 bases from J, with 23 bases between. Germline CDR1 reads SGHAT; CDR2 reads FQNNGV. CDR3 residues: CASSPAWGGPTSSYEQYF. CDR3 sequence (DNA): TGTGCCAGCAGCCCCGCGTGGGGGGGGCCCACTAGCTCCTACGAGCAGTACTTC.

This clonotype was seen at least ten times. The CDR3 spells CASSLAPGLKNEQFF. The CDR3 nucleotides are TGCGCCAGCAGCTTGGCCCCGGGACTTAAAAATGAGCAGTTCTTC. V and J are TRBV5-1 and TRBJ2-1; perhaps TRBD2 as D (6 bases). The CDR3 totals 15 residues. V was shortened by 0 bases and J by 7 bases, with 14 bases between the two germline ends. In germline, CDR1 is SGHRS, CDR2 YFSETQ.

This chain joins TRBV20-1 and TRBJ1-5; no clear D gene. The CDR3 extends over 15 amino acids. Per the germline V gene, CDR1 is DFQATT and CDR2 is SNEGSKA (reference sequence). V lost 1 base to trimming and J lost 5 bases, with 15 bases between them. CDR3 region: CSARVLGREDQPQHF. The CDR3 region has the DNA TGCAGTGCTAGAGTGCTAGGACGGGAGGATCAGCCCCAGCATTTT.

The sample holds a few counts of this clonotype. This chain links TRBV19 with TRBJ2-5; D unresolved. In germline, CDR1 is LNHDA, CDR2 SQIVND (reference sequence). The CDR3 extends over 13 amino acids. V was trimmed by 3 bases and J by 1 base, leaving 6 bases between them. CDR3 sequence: CASSIRLQETQYF. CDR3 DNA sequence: TGTGCCAGTAGTATCCGGCTCCAAGAGACCCAGTACTTC.

CDR3 nucleotide sequence: TGTGCCAGCAGCAAGGTCCTCCCCACAGATACGCAGTATTTT. This sequence encodes CASSKVLPTDTQYF. This rearrangement joins TRBV7-2 to TRBJ2-3, with unresolved D. Germline V lookup: CDR1 SGHTA, CDR2 FQGNSA. The germline V and J ends were trimmed by 5 bases and 2 bases, with 11 bases remaining between them. The CDR3 is 14 residues long.

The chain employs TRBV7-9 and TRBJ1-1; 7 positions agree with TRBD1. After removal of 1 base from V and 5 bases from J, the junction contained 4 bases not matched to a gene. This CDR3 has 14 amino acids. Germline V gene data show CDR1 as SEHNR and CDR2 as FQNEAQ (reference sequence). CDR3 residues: CASSLEGGRTEAFF. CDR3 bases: TGTGCCAGCAGCTTAGAAGGGGGCCGTACTGAAGCTTTCTTT.

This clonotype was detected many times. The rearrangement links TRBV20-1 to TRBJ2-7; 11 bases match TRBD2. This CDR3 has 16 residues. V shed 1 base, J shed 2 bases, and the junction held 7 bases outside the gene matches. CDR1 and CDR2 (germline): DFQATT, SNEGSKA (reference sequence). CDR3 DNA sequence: TGCAGTGCTAGAGGACAGGGACTAGCGGTGGCCTACGAGCAGTACGTC. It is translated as CSARGQGLAVAYEQYV.

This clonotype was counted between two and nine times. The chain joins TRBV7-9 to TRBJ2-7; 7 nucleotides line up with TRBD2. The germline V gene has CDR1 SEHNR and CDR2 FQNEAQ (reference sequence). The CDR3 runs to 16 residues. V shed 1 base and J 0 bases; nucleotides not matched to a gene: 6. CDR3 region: CASSLGGGRASYEQYF. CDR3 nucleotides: TGTGCCAGCAGCTTAGGGGGAGGGAGAGCCTCCTACGAGCAGTACTTC.

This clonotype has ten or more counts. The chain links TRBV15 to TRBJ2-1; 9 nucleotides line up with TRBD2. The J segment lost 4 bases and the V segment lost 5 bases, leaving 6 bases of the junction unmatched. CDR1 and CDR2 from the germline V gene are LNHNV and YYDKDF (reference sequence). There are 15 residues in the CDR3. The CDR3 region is CATSLGLADYNEQFF. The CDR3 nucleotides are TGTGCCACCAGCCTGGGACTAGCAGATTACAATGAGCAGTTCTTC.